The 12 T cell receptor beta chains given below trace back to one sample, sequenced in a study of cytomegalovirus exposure and HLA in healthy donors. Assay used: immunoSEQ multiplex PCR; TCRdb lists only in-frame clones, some missing. The repertoire consists of approximately 270,000 clones, with around 89% occurring once and the leading ten covering roughly 0.38%. The material sequenced was PBMCs. All receptors derive from a woman aged 18-30 years in good health and CMV-seronegative.

The V and J genes are TRBV6-1 and TRBJ1-5; D uncertain. The V end lost 4 bases, the J end lost 0 bases, and 7 bases lay between the germline ends. The V gene's germline CDR1 is MNHNS and CDR2 SASEGT. CDR3 size: 14 residues. The CDR3 region is CASSGWASNQPQHF. The CDR3 DNA reads TGTGCCAGCAGTGGATGGGCTAGCAATCAGCCCCAGCATTTT.

This clone was observed once. V is TRBV6-5 and J is TRBJ2-4; TRBD2 matches 8 bases. J was trimmed by 1 base and V by 2 bases; bases with no gene match: 1. Germline-derived CDR1 and CDR2 are MNHEY and SVGAGI. This CDR3 has 15 amino acids. This CDR3 is CASSYAGGAKNIQYF. The CDR3 DNA is TGTGCCAGCAGTTACGCGGGAGGCGCCAAAAACATTCAGTACTTC.

The V and J genes are TRBV5-7 and TRBJ2-2; D perhaps matches TRBD1 (5 bases). TRBV5-7 is assigned to the ORF class and has an uncertain function. The CDR3 length is 16 residues. Between the trimmed V and J ends, which lost 0 bases and 1 base, there was a span of 10 bases. This chain's CDR3 is CASSLEVGVNTGELFF. In DNA, the CDR3 is TGTGCCAGCAGCTTGGAGGTAGGGGTGAACACCGGGGAGCTGTTTTTT.

This rearrangement joins TRBV6-5 to TRBJ1-2, with D possibly TRBD1 on 5 matching bases. Germline V gives CDR1 MNHEY, CDR2 SVGAGI. The CDR3 spans 15 residues. V shed 2 bases and J shed 5 bases, with 15 bases lying between them. The chain's CDR3 is CASSYLQETTYGYTF. In DNA form, the CDR3 reads TGTGCCAGCAGTTACCTACAGGAGACAACATATGGCTACACCTTC.

This chain links TRBV29-1 with TRBJ1-3; D is unclear. The V end was cut by 3 bases, the J end by 7 bases, with 10 bases between. CDR3 length: 12 residues. The V gene's germline CDR1 is SQVTM and CDR2 ANQGSEA. CDR3 region: CSVEGNENTIYF. The CDR3 DNA sequence: TGCAGCGTTGAGGGCAATGAGAACACCATATATTTT.

The rearrangement uses TRBV5-5 and TRBJ1-1; D remains unclear. Germline V gives CDR1 SGHKS, CDR2 YYEKEE (reference sequence). The CDR3 has 12 residues. V was clipped by 6 bases and J by 1 base, with 7 bases between them. The CDR3 DNA is TGTGCCAGCAACTCGTGGAACACTGAAGCTTTCTTT. It yields the protein CASNSWNTEAFF.

The chain employs TRBV30 and TRBJ1-2; tentatively, D is TRBD1 (6 bases). Per germline, CDR1 GTSNPN and CDR2 SVGIG (reference sequence). CDR3 length equals 14 residues. V was trimmed by 3 bases and J by 3 bases, leaving 14 bases between them. The CDR3 DNA follows: TGTGCCTGGAGGGAAGAAGGGGGACACTATGGCTACACCTTC. Encoded protein: CAWREEGGHYGYTF.

The chain links TRBV6-6 to TRBJ1-1, with D uncertain. Trimming removed 5 bases from V and 11 bases from J, with 15 bases in between. This CDR3 comprises 12 residues. Germline-derived CDR1 and CDR2 are MNHNY and SVGAGI (reference sequence). Here the CDR3 DNA reads TGTGCCAGCAGTCCACACGGGGAGGCGGCTTTCTTT. Translation gives CASSPHGEAAFF.

This clone was detected only once. The chain uses TRBV9 and TRBJ1-2, with a tentative D call TRBD1 (5 bases). Germline lookup yields CDR1 SGDLS and CDR2 YYNGEE. V gave up 6 bases and J gave up 6 bases, with 9 bases separating them. CDR3 length: 11 residues. The CDR3: CASTSGNGYTF. CDR3 nucleotides: TGTGCCAGCACCTCAGGGAATGGCTACACCTTC.

The chain has TRBV28 and TRBJ1-2; 11 nucleotides match TRBD1. This CDR3 comprises 15 residues. Germline CDR1 and CDR2: MDHEN and SYDVKM. Trimming cost V 5 bases and J 3 bases; bases outside gene matches: 5. Written as DNA, the CDR3 is TGTGCCAGCAGTCCTCGGGACAGGGGGGACTATGGCTACACCTTC. As protein: CASSPRDRGDYGYTF.

The chain recombines TRBV2 with TRBJ2-1; no clear D. The length of the CDR3 is 13 residues. From germline, CDR1 is SNHLY and CDR2 FYNNEI. Trimming removed 2 bases from V and 6 bases from J, with 8 bases in between. CDR3 amino acids: CASSESPGNEQFF. The CDR3 DNA sequence: TGTGCCAGCAGTGAATCCCCAGGCAATGAGCAGTTCTTC.

This chain joins TRBV30 and TRBJ1-6; 9 nucleotides agree with TRBD1. This CDR3 is 15 amino acids long. Per germline, CDR1 GTSNPN and CDR2 SVGIG (reference sequence). J gave up 0 bases and V 8 bases, and 5 bases lay outside the gene matches. The CDR3 protein is CAGSTGGSYNSPLHF. Written as DNA, the CDR3 is TGTGCCGGCTCGACAGGGGGCTCCTATAATTCACCCCTCCACTTT.